These 11 T cell receptor beta chains originate from one sample sequenced in a study of blood T cell repertoires in COVID-19. Using immunoSEQ multiplex PCR, the repertoire was profiled, and TCRdb retains in-frame clones only, with some absent. This sample yields 37,000 or so clones, of which 81% are seen a single time; roughly 29% belongs to the top ten. Material: peripheral blood. These TCRs come from a man older than 75 with active or convalescent COVID-19.

About this clone itself: The junction departs from the called germline gene at one end, perhaps through a read error. The chain links TRBV2 to TRBJ2-1; 8 bases are shared with TRBD2. This CDR3 contains 11 residues. Germline values: CDR1 SNHLY, CDR2 FYNNEI. Here the CDR3 DNA reads TGTGCCAGCAGTGAGAGCGGGGGCCCGGTCTTC. Its translation: CASSESGGPVF. The variable domain in full, completed from reference TRBV2 and TRBJ2-1, reads EPEVTQTPSHQVTQMGQEVILRCVPISNHLYFYWYRQILGQKVEFLVSFYNNEISEKSEIFDDQFSVERPDGSNFTLKIRSTKLEDSAMYFCASSESGGPVFGPGTRLTVL.

By sample share, this clone is medium-sized. This CDR3 is also generated by other DNA sequences in the sample. The chain links TRBV11-3 to TRBJ2-3, with 12 bases matching TRBD2. Losses at the gene ends were 5 bases for V and 3 bases for J; bases not matched to a gene: 6. CDR3 length equals 16 residues. CDR1 is SGHNT, CDR2 YENEEA, per germline. The CDR3 loop reads CASSPRLAGATDTQYF. As DNA, the CDR3 is TGTGCCAGCAGCCCGCGACTAGCGGGGGCAACAGATACGCAGTATTTT.

The V and J genes are TRBV6-5 and TRBJ2-1, with 8 bases matching TRBD1. From germline, CDR1 is MNHEY and CDR2 SVGAGI. This CDR3 is built from 12 residues. V shed 6 bases, J shed 13 bases, and the junction held 8 bases outside the gene matches. DNA of the CDR3: TGTGCCAGCAGAGATTCAGGGGGCGTTCAGTTCTTC. Its protein is CASRDSGGVQFF.

The chain carries TRBV7-9 and TRBJ2-3, with a weak D call TRBD2 (6 bases). Per the germline V gene, CDR1 is SEHNR and CDR2 is FQNEAQ (reference sequence). The CDR3 loop spans 16 amino acids. Trimming shortened V by 1 base and J by 1 base, and 12 bases separated the two germline ends. The CDR3 bases are TGTGCCAGCAGCTTAGGTTTTAGCGGTGGCACAGATACGCAGTATTTT. It encodes CASSLGFSGGTDTQYF.

The chain uses TRBV15 and TRBJ1-1; D remains ambiguous. Trimming left V 0 bases short and J 1 base short, with 9 bases between. In germline, CDR1 is LNHNV, CDR2 YYDKDF (reference sequence). This CDR3 is 15 amino acids long. DNA for the CDR3: TGTGCCACCAGCAGAGATGCCGCCGGGAACACTGAAGCTTTCTTT. Translation: CATSRDAAGNTEAFF.

The rearrangement joins TRBV4-3 to TRBJ2-5; TRBD1 agrees at 7 bases. Germline CDR1 is LGHNA and CDR2 is YSLEER. The length of the CDR3 is 15 residues. Trimming at V came to 0 bases and at J to 5 bases, leaving 6 bases not matched to a gene. The CDR3 sequence: CASSQDIGGWETQYF. The CDR3 DNA follows: TGCGCCAGCAGCCAAGATATAGGGGGCTGGGAGACCCAGTACTTC.

The chain links TRBV6-2 or TRBV6-3 to TRBJ2-6; 7 bases map to TRBD2. This CDR3 has 17 amino acids. With 2 bases clipped from V and 2 bases from J, the junction kept 6 bases outside the gene matches. The germline V gene has CDR1 MNHEY and CDR2 SVGEGT. The CDR3 reads CASSYGLGGTGANVLTF. The CDR3 DNA reads as TGTGCCAGCAGTTACGGCTTGGGGGGGACTGGGGCCAACGTCCTGACTTTC.

This clone was recorded a few times. J is TRBJ2-5 and V is TRBV18, with D possibly TRBD1 on 5 matching bases. Trimming left V 1 base short and J 2 bases short, with 11 bases between. The germline CDR1 and CDR2 sequences are KGHSH and LQKENI. The CDR3 spans 15 residues. The CDR3 nucleotides are TGTGCCAGCTCACCACGACAGAAACAACAAGAGACCCAGTACTTC. As protein: CASSPRQKQQETQYF.

The chain has TRBV19 and TRBJ2-1, with 12 bases lining up with TRBD2. This CDR3 is built from 16 residues. V was clipped by 1 base and J by 10 bases; unmatched bases: 8. Looked up from germline, CDR1 is LNHDA and CDR2 is SQIVND (reference sequence). CDR3 sequence (DNA): TGTGCCAGTAGTATAGGATCTAGCGGGAGGGCCTGGGAGCAGTTCTTC. It translates to CASSIGSSGRAWEQFF.

The chain combines TRBV6-5 with TRBJ1-1; 10 bases map to TRBD1. Germline CDR1 is MNHEY and CDR2 is SVGAGI. With 4 bases clipped from V and 5 bases from J, the junction kept 7 bases outside the gene matches. The CDR3 has 15 residues. Written as DNA, the CDR3 is TGTGCCAGCAGTTTATTGGAGGGACAGGGGACTGAAGCTTTCTTT. Translated: CASSLLEGQGTEAFF.

The count of this clone is one. CDR3 in amino acids: CASSLDSGGGTDTQYF. In DNA form, the CDR3 reads TGTGCCAGCAGCTTGGATAGCGGGGGTGGCACAGATACGCAGTATTTT. This rearrangement joins TRBV5-4 to TRBJ2-3, with 9 bases aligning to TRBD2. The CDR3 is made up of 16 amino acids. The V segment lost 0 bases and the J segment 1 base; nucleotides outside the gene matches: 3. Germline-derived CDR1 and CDR2 are SGHNT and YYREEE (reference sequence).